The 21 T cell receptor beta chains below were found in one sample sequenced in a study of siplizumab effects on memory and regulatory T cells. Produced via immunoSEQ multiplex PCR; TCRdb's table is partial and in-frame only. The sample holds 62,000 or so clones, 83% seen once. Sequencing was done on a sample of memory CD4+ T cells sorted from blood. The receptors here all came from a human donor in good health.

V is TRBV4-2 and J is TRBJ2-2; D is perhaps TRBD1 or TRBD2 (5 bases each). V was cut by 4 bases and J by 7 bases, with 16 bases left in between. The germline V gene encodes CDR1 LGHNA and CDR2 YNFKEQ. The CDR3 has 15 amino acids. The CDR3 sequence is CASSPAWGNDGELFF. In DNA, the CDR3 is TGTGCCAGCAGCCCGGCGTGGGGGAACGACGGGGAGCTGTTTTTT.

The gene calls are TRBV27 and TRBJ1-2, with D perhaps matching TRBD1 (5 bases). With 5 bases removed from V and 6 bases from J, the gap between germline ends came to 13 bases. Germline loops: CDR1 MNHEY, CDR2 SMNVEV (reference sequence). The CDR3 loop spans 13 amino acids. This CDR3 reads CASSPYGGNGYTF. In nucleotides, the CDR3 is TGTGCCAGCAGTCCCTACGGGGGGAATGGCTACACCTTC.

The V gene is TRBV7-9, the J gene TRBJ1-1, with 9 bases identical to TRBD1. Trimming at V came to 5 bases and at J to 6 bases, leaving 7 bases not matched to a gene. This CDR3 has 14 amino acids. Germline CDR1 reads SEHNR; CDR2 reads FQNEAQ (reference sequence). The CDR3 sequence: CASSPDRGRPEAFF. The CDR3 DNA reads TGTGCCAGCAGCCCGGACAGGGGACGACCTGAAGCTTTCTTT.

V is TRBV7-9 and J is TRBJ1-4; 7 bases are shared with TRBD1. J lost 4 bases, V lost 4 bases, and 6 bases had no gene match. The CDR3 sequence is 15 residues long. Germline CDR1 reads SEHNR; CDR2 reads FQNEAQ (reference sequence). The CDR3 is CASSSKTGYNEKLFF. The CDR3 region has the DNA TGTGCCAGCAGCTCCAAGACAGGGTATAATGAAAAACTGTTTTTT.

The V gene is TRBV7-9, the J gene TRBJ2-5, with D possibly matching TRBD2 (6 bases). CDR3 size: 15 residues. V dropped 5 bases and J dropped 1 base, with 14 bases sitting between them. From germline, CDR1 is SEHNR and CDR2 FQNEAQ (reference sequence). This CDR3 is CASSIGQTSQETQYF. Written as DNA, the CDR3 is TGTGCCAGCAGCATAGGGCAGACTAGCCAAGAGACCCAGTACTTC. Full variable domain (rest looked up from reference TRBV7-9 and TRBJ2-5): DTGVSQNPRHKITKRGQNVTFRCDPISEHNRLYWYRQTLGQGPEFLTYFQNEAQLEKSRLLSDRFSAERPKGSFSTLEIQRTEQGDSAMYLCASSIGQTSQETQYFGPGTRLLVL.

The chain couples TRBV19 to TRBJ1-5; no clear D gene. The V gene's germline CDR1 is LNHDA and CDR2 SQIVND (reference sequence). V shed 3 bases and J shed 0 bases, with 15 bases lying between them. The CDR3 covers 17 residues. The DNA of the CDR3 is TGTGCCAGTAGTATGCCCCGGGCAGGAGTTAGCAATCAGCCCCAGCATTTT. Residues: CASSMPRAGVSNQPQHF. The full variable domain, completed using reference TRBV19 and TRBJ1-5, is DGGITQSPKYLFRKEGQNVTLSCEQNLNHDAMYWYRQDPGQGLRLIYYSQIVNDFQKGDIAEGYSVSREKKESFPLTVTSAQKNPTAFYLCASSMPRAGVSNQPQHFGDGTRLSIL.

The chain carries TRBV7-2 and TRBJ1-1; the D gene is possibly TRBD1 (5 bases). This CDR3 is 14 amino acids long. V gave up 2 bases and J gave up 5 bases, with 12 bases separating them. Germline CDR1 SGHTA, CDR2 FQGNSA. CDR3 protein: CASSLTEGRTEAFF. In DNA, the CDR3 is TGTGCCAGCAGCTTAACTGAGGGGAGGACTGAAGCTTTCTTT.

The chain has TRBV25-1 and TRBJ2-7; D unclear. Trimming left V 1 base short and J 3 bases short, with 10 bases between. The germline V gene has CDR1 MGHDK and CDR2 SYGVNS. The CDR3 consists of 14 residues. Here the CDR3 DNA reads TGTGCCAGCAGTGAATCAAGGAAGAGCTACGAGCAGTACTTC. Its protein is CASSESRKSYEQYF.

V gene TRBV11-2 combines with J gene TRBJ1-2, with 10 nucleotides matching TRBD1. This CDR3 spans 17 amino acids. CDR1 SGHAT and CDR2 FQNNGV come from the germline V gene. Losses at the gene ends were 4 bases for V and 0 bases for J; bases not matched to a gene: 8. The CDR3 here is CASSSGTGARTNYGYTF. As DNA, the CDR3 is TGTGCCAGCAGCTCTGGGACAGGGGCGAGGACTAACTATGGCTACACCTTC.

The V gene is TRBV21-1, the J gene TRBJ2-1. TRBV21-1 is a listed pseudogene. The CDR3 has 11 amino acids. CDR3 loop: CASKSRSEQFF. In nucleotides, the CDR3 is TGTGCCAGCAAGTCAAGAAGTGAGCAGTTCTTC.

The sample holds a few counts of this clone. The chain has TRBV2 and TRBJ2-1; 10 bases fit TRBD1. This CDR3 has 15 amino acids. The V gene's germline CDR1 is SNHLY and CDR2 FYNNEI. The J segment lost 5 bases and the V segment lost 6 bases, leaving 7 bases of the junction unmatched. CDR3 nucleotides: TGTGCCAGCAGGGCCGGGACAGGGGCCGACAATGAGCAGTTCTTC. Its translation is CASRAGTGADNEQFF.

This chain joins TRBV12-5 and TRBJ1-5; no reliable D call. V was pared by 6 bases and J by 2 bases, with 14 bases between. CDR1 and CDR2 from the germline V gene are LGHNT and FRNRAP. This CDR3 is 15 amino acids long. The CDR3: CASGPGAFGNQPQHF. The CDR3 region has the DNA TGTGCTAGTGGGCCGGGCGCATTTGGCAATCAGCCCCAGCATTTT.

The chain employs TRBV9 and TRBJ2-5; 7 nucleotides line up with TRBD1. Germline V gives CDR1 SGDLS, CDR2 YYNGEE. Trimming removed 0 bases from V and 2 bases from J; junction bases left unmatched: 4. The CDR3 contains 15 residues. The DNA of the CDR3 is TGTGCCAGCAGCGTAGTGGGACAGCCTCAAGAGACCCAGTACTTC. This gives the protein CASSVVGQPQETQYF.

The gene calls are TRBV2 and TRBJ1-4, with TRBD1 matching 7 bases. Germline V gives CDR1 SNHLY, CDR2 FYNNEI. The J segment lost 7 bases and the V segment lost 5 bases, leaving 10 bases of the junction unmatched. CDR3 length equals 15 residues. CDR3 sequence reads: CASSKTGTEGEKLFF. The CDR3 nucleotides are TGTGCCAGCAGTAAAACCGGGACAGAGGGTGAAAAACTGTTTTTT.

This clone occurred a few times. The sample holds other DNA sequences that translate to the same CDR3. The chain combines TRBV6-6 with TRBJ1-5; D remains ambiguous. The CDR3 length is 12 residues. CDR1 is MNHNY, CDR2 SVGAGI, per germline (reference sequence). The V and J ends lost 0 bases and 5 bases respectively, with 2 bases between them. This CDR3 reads CASSYSDQPQHF. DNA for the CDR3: TGTGCCAGCAGTTACTCGGATCAGCCCCAGCATTTT.

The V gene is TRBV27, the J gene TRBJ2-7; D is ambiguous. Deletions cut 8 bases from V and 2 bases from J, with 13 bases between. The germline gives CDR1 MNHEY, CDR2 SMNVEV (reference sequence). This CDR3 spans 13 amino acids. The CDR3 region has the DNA TGTGCCAGCGCAATCGACGGTACCTACGAGCAGTACTTC. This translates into CASAIDGTYEQYF.

CDR3 protein: CASSYEPGLGPQHF. Written as DNA, the CDR3 is TGTGCCAGCAGTTACGAGCCAGGACTCGGGCCCCAGCATTTT. V and J are TRBV6-5 and TRBJ1-5; D is ambiguous. Germline loops: CDR1 MNHEY, CDR2 SVGAGI. V lost 2 bases and J 9 bases, leaving 14 bases between the germline ends. This CDR3 contains 14 residues.

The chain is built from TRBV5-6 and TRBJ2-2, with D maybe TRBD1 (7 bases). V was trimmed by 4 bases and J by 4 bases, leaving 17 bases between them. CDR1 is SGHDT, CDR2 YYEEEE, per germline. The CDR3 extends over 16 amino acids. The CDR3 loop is CASSALAGGSTGELFF. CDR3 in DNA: TGTGCCAGCAGCGCCCTGGCAGGGGGGTCCACCGGGGAGCTGTTTTTT.

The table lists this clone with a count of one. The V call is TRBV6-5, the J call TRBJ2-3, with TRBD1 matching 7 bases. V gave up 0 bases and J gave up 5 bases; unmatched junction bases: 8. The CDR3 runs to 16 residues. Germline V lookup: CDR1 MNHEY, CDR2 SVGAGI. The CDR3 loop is CASSYSEQGMGDTQYF. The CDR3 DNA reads TGTGCCAGCAGTTACTCAGAACAGGGGATGGGAGATACGCAGTATTTT.

The CDR3 DNA follows: TGTGCCAGCACCTGGGTGCAGGGGGTAGGCAATGAGCAGTTCTTC. Residues: CASTWVQGVGNEQFF. J is TRBJ2-1 and V is TRBV4-2; 7 positions agree with TRBD1. The junction had 12 bases not matched to a gene; V was cut back by 7 bases and J by 6 bases. CDR3 length equals 15 residues. The V gene's germline CDR1 is LGHNA and CDR2 YNFKEQ.

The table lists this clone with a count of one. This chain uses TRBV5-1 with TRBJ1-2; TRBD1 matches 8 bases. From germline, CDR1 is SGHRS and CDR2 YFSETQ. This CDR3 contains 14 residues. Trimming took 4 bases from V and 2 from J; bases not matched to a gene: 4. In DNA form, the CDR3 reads TGCGCCAGCAGCGACAGGGGAGACAACTATGGCTACACCTTC. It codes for CASSDRGDNYGYTF.